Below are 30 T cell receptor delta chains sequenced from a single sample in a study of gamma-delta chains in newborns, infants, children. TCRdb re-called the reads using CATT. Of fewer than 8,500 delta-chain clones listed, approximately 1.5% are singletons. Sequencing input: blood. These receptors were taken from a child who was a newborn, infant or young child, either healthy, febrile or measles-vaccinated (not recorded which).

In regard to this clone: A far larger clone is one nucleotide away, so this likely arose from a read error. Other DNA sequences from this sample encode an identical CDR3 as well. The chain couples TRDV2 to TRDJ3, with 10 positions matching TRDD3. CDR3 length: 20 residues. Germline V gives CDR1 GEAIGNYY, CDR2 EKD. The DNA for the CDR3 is TGTGCTTGTGACACCGTACTGGGGGATCGATCCTCCTGGGACACCCGACAGATGTTTTTC. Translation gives CACDTVLGDRSSWDTRQMFF.

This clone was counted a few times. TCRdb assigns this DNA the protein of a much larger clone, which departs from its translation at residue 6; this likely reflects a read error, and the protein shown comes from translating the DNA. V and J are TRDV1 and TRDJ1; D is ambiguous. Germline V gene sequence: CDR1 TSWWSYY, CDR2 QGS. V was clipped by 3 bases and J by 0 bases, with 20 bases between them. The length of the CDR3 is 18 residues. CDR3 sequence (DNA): TGTGCTCTTGGGGAGGACTTTGGAGGCGCCGAGTACACCGATAAACTCATCTTT. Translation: CALGEDFGGAEYTDKLIF.

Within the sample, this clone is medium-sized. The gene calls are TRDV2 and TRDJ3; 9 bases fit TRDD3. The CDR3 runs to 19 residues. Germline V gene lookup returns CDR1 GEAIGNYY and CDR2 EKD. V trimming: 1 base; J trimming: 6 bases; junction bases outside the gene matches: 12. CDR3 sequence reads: CACDTYTGGQTLDTRQMFF. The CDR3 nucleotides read TGTGCCTGTGACACTTATACTGGGGGACAAACCCTGGACACCCGACAGATGTTTTTC.

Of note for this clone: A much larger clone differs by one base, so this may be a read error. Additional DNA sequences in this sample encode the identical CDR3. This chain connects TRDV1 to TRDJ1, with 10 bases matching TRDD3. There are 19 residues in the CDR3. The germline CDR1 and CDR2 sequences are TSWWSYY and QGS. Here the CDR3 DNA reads TGTGCTCTTGGGACCCGTCCCATCCTTCCCGTGGGGGATACCGATAAGCTCATCTTT. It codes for CALGTRPILPVGDTDKLIF.

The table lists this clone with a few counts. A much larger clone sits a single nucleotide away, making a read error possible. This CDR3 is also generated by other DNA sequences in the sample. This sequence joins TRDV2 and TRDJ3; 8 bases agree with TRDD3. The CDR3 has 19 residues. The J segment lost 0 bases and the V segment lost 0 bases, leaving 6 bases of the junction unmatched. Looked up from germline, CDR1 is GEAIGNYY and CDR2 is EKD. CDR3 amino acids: CACDTVLGALSWDTRQMFF. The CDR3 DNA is TGTGCCTGTGACACCGTACTGGGGGCACTCTCCTGGGACACCCGACAGATGTTTTTC.

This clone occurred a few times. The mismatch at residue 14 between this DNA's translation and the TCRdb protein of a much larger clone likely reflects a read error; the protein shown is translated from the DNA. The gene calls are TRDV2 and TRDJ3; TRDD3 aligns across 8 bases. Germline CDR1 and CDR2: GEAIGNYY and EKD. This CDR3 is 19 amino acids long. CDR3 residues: CACDKVLGVGSWDARQMFF. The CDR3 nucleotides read TGTGCCTGTGACAAAGTACTGGGGGTTGGCTCCTGGGACGCCCGACAGATGTTTTTC.

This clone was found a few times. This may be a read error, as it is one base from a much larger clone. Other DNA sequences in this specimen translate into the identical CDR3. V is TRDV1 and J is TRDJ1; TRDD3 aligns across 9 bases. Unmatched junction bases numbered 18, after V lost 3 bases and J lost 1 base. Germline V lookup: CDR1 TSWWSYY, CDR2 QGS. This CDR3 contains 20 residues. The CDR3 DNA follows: TGTGCTCTTGGGGACCCGCTAGTGGGCCGACTGGGGATACGCACCGATAAACTCATCTTT. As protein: CALGDPLVGRLGIRTDKLIF.

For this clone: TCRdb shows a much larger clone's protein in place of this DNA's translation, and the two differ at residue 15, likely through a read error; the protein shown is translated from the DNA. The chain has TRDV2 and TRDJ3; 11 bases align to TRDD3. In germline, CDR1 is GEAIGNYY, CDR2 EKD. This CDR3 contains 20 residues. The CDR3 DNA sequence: TGTGCCTGTGACCCCTTGGGGGATACGAAGAGTCTCTGGGACGCCCGACAGATGTTTTTC. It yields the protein CACDPLGDTKSLWDARQMFF.

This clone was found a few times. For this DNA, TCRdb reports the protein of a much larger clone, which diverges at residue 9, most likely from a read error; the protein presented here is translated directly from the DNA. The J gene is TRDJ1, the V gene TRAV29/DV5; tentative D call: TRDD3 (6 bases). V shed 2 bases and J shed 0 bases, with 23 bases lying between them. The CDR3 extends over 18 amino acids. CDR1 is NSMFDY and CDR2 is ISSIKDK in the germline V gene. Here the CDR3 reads CAASSPRGPTGNTDKLIF. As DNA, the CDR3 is TGTGCAGCAAGTTCCCCCCGTGGCCCTACTGGGAACACCGATAAACTCATCTTT.

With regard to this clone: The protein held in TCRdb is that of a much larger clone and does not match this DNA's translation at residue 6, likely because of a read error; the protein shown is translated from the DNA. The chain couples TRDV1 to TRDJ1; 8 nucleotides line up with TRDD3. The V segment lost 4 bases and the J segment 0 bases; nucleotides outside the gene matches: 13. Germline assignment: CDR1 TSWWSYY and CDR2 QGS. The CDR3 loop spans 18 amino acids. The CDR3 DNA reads TGTGCTCTTGGGGGAGGGGAACTGGGGGCCAAGTACACCGATAAACTCATCTTT. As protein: CALGGGELGAKYTDKLIF.

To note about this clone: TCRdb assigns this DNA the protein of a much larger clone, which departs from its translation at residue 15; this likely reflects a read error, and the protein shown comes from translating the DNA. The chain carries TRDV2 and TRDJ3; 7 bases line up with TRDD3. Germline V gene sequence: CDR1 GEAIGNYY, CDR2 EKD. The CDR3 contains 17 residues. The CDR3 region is CACDTVGGPWDTRQVFF. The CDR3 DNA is TGTGCCTGTGACACCGTTGGGGGACCCTGGGACACCCGACAGGTGTTTTTC.

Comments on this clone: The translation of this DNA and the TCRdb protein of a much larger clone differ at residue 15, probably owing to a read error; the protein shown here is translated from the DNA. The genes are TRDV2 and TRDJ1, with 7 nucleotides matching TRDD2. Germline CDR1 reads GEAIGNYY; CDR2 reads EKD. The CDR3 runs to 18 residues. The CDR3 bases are TGTGCCTGTGACAATTCCTACGACCTTCTCAAGTACACCGATGAACTCATCTTT. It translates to CACDNSYDLLKYTDELIF.

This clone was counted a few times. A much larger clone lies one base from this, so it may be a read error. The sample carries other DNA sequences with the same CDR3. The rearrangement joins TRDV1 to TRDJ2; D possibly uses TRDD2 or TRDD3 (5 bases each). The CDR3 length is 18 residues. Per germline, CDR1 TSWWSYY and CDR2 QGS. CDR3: CALGELLRWGPLAAQLFF. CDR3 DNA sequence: TGTGCTCTTGGGGAACTCCTACGATGGGGCCCACTGGCAGCACAACTCTTCTTC.

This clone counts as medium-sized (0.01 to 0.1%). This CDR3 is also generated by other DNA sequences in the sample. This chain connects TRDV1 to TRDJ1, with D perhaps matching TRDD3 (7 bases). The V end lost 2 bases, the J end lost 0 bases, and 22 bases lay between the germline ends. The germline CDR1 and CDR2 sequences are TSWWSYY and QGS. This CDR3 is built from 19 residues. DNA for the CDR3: TGTGCTCTTGGGGAATCTCCTACTCTGGGGGTAAAGTACACCGATAAACTCATCTTT. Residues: CALGESPTLGVKYTDKLIF.

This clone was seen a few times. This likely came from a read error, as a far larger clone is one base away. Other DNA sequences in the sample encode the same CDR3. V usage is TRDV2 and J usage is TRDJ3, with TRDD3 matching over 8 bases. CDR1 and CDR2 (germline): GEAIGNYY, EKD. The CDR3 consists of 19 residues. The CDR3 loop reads CACDKVLGVGSWDTRQMFF. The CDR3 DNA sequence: TGTGCCTGTGACAAAGTACTGGGGGTTGGCTCCTGGGACACCCGGCAGATGTTTTTC.

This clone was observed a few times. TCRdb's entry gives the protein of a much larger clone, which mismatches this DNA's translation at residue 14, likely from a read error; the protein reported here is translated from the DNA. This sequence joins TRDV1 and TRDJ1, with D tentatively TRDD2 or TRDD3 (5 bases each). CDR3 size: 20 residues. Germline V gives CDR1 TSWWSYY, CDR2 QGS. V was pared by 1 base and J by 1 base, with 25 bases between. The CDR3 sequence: CALGEPYGGWENQCTDKLIF. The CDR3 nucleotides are TGTGCTCTTGGGGAACCCTACGGAGGCTGGGAGAATCAGTGCACCGATAAACTCATCTTT.

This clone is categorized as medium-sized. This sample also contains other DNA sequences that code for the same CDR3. CDR3 amino acids: CALGEPTIGWGILSSWDTRQMFF. The DNA of the CDR3 is TGTGCTCTTGGGGAGCCTACGATTGGGTGGGGGATACTAAGCTCCTGGGACACCCGACAGATGTTTTTC. This chain connects TRDV1 to TRDJ3; 10 nucleotides match TRDD3. The germline V gene encodes CDR1 TSWWSYY and CDR2 QGS. With V trimmed by 3 bases and J by 0 bases, 17 bases remained unmatched. CDR3 length: 23 residues.

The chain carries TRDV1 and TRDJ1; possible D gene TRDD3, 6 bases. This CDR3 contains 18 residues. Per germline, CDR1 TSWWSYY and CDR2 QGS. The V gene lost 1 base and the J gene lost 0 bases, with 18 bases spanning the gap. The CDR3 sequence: CALGEQLRGRDYTDKLIF. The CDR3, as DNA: TGTGCTCTTGGGGAACAATTGAGGGGGAGAGACTACACCGATAAACTCATCTTT.

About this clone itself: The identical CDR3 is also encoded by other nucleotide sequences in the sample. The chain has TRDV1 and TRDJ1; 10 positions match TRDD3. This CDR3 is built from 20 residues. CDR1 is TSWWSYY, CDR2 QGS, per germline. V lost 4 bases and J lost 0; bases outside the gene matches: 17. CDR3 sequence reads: CALGVLGLGGYAPYTDKLIF. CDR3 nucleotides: TGTGCTCTTGGGGTTCTAGGACTGGGGGGATACGCTCCGTACACCGATAAACTCATCTTT.

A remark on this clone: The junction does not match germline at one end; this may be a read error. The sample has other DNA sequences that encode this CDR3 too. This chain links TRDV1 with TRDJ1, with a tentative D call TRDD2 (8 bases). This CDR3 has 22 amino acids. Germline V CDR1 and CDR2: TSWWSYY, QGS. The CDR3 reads CALGELPTLFGGPEGYTDKLIF. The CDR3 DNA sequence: TGTGCTCTCGGGGAACTTCCTACACTTTTTGGGGGACCGGAGGGCTACACCGATAAACTCATCTTT.

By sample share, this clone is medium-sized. The chain's CDR3 is CALGELPPLPNWVYTDKLIF. The DNA for the CDR3 is TGTGCTCTTGGGGAACTCCCCCCCCTACCTAACTGGGTGTACACCGATAAACTCATCTTT. The chain joins TRDV1 to TRDJ1, with TRDD3 as a possible D gene (6 bases). Germline assignment: CDR1 TSWWSYY and CDR2 QGS. The length of the CDR3 is 20 residues. Deletions cut 0 bases from V and 0 bases from J, with 23 bases between.

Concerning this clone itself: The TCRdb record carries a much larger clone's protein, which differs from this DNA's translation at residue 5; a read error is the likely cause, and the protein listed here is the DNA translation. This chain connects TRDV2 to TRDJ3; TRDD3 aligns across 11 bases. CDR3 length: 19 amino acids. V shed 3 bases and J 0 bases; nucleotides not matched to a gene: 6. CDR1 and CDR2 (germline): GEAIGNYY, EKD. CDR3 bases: TGTGCCTGTGACGCCGTTACTGGGGGATACTCCTGGGACACCCGACAGATGTTTTTC. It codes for CACDAVTGGYSWDTRQMFF.

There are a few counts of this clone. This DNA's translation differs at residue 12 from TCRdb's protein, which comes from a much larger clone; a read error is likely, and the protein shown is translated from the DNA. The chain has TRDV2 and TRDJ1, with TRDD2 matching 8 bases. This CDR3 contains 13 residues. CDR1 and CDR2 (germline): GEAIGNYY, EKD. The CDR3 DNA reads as TGTGCCTGTGTCTTCCTACGTGGCGATAAACTCACCTTT. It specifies CACVFLRGDKLTF.

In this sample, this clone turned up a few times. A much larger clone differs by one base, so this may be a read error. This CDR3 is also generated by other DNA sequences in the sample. The CDR3 loop reads CALGEFTVRGVPGTDKLIF. CDR3 DNA: TGTGCTCTTGGGGAGTTTACAGTCCGTGGGGTACCCGGCACCGATAAACTCATCTTT. The chain couples TRDV1 to TRDJ1, with a weak D call TRDD3 (5 bases). Per germline, CDR1 TSWWSYY and CDR2 QGS. CDR3 size: 19 residues. Trimming removed 3 bases from V and 1 base from J, with 24 bases in between.

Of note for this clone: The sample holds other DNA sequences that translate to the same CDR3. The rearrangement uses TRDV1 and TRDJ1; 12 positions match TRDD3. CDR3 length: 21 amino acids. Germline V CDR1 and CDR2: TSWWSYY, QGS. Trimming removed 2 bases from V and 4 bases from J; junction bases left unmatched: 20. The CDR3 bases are TGTGCTCTTGGGGAAAGGTTTTCCCCCTCCGACCTGGGGGATACGTACGATAAACTCATCTTT. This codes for CALGERFSPSDLGDTYDKLIF.

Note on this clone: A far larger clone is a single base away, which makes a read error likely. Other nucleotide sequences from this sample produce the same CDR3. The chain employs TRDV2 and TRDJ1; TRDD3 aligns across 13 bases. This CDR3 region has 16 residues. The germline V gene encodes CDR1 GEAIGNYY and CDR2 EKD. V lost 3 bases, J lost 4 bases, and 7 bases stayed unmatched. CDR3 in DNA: TGTGCCTGTGACTATGTACTGGGGGATACGCGCGATAAACTCATCTTT. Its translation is CACDYVLGDTRDKLIF.

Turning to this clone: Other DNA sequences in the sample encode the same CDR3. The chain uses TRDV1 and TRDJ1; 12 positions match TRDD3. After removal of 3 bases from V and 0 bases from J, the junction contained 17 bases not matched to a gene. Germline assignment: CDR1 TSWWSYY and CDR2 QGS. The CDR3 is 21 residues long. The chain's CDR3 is CALGESRLNWGIQLYTDKLIF. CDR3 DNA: TGTGCTCTTGGGGAGTCCCGATTAAACTGGGGGATACAGTTGTACACCGATAAACTCATCTTT.

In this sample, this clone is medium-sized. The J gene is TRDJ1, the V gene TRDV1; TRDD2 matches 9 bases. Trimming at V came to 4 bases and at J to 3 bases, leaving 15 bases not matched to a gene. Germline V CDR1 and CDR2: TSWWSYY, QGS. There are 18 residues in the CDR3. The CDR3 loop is CALGASFLRAGGADKLIF. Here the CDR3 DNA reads TGTGCTCTTGGGGCATCCTTCCTACGGGCTGGGGGGGCCGATAAACTCATCTTT.

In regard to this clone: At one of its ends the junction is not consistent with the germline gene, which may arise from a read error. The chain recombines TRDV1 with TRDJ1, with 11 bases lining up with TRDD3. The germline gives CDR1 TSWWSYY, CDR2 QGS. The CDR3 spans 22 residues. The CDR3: CALGDLVLYDWGIMGFTDKLIF. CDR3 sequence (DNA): TGTGCCCTTGGGGACCTAGTTCTCTACGACTGGGGGATAATGGGATTCACCGATAAACTCATCTTT.

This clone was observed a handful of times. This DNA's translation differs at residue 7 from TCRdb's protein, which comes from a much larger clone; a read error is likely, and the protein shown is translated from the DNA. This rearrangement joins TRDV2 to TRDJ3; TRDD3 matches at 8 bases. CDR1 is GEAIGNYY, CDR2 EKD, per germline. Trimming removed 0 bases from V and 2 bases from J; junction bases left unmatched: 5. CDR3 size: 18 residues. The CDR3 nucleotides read TGTGCCTGTGACACCGTACCGGGGGATACCTGGGACACCCGACAGATGTTTTTC. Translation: CACDTVPGDTWDTRQMFF.